The 7 T cell receptor beta chains reported below all come from one sample, sequenced in a study of blood T cell repertoires in COVID-19. Profiling relied on immunoSEQ multiplex PCR, and the TCRdb table lists in-frame clones only, not all of them. The table shows 140,000 to 150,000 clones, with roughly 78% occurring only once. The specimen sequenced was PBMCs or T cells enriched from blood (not recorded which). These receptors originate from a woman between 50 and 59 years old who had recovered from COVID-19.

The genes are TRBV12-3 or TRBV12-4 and TRBJ1-2, with a weak D call TRBD1 (5 bases). V lost 7 bases and J 7 bases, leaving 13 bases between the germline ends. This CDR3 region has 12 residues. For the CDR3, the DNA is TGTGCCAGCATCACTGGGGGGGTTGGCTACACCTTC. Translation gives CASITGGVGYTF.

This clone showed up just once. The V gene is TRBV5-4, the J gene TRBJ1-6; unclear D gene. The CDR3 is 15 amino acids. The V gene lost 0 bases and the J gene lost 10 bases, with 14 bases spanning the gap. The germline CDR1 and CDR2 sequences are SGHNT and YYREEE (reference sequence). The CDR3 DNA reads TGTGCCAGCAGCTTGGGGGCAATCGGAGGGTCACCCCTCCACTTT. Translating it yields CASSLGAIGGSPLHF. Complete variable domain (other parts from reference TRBV5-4 and TRBJ1-6): ETGVTQSPTHLIKTRGQQVTLRCSSQSGHNTVSWYQQALGQGPQFIFQYYREEENGRGNFPPRFSGLQFPNYSSELNVNALELDDSALYLCASSLGAIGGSPLHFGNGTRLTVT.

The genes are TRBV5-1 and TRBJ1-6; D gene unclear. V was trimmed by 6 bases and J by 5 bases, leaving 9 bases between them. The CDR3 loop spans 13 amino acids. Germline V gives CDR1 SGHRS, CDR2 YFSETQ. This CDR3 is CASKVGDNSPLHF. CDR3 sequence (DNA): TGCGCCAGCAAGGTCGGGGATAATTCACCCCTCCACTTT.

This clone was detected a few times. The gene calls are TRBV28 and TRBJ1-1; 7 bases line up with TRBD1. Germline V CDR1 and CDR2: MDHEN, SYDVKM. The CDR3 spans 14 residues. The trim removed 8 bases at V and 6 bases at J, leaving 12 bases unmatched. The CDR3 is CASAGGILTAEAFF. For the CDR3, the DNA is TGTGCCAGCGCAGGGGGAATCTTGACAGCTGAAGCTTTCTTT. Full variable domain (outside the CDR3, taken from reference TRBV28 and TRBJ1-1): DVKVTQSSRYLVKRTGEKVFLECVQDMDHENMFWYRQDPGLGLRLIYFSYDVKMKEKGDIPEGYSVSREKKERFSLILESASTNQTSMYLCASAGGILTAEAFFGQGTRLTVV.

The chain carries TRBV10-3 and TRBJ2-2; D might be TRBD1 (7 bases). The CDR3 spans 15 residues. V was clipped by 2 bases and J by 5 bases, with 12 bases between them. From germline, CDR1 is ENHRY and CDR2 SYGVKD. The DNA of the CDR3 is TGTGCCATCAGTGAGGGCCCAGGGGGGACCGGGGAGCTGTTTTTT. Translating it yields CAISEGPGGTGELFF.

V is TRBV6-5 and J is TRBJ2-1; D not resolved. The CDR3 extends over 13 amino acids. V lost 6 bases to trimming and J lost 6 bases, with 12 bases between them. Germline V gene data show CDR1 as MNHEY and CDR2 as SVGAGI. The CDR3 bases are TGTGCCAGCAGCCTACTCTCTAGCAATGAGCAGTTCTTC. Encoded protein: CASSLLSSNEQFF.

This clone was seen a single time. The chain is built from TRBV5-1 and TRBJ1-2; tentative D call: TRBD1 (5 bases). V was trimmed by 0 bases and J by 4 bases, leaving 13 bases between them. CDR1 and CDR2 (germline): SGHRS, YFSETQ. CDR3 size: 15 residues. CDR3 nucleotide sequence: TGCGCCAGCAGCTTGGGACAGACAACCGTCTATGGCTACACCTTC. Translating gives CASSLGQTTVYGYTF.